The 29 T cell receptor beta chains given below trace back to one sample, sequenced in a study of T cells in Graves' hyperthyroidism and ophthalmopathy. From RNA transcripts, TCR beta CDR3 regions were amplified. TCR CDR3 regions were first amplified by RT-PCR with HTBI primers. MiXCR was run by TCRdb on the multiplex PCR reads, yielding one entry per CDR3 protein. The sample yields about 620,000 distinct CDR3 sequences, around 16% seen once. The sequenced material came from blood. All receptors derive from a woman aged 30 to 39 with Graves' hyperthyroidism.

The gene calls are TRBV4-1 and TRBJ1-2, with TRBD1 matching 8 bases. Germline CDR1 and CDR2: MGHRA and YSYEKL. Losses at the gene ends were 3 bases for V and 7 bases for J; bases not matched to a gene: 1. CDR3 length: 12 amino acids. Here the CDR3 reads CASSHDRGGYTF. The CDR3 nucleotides read TGCGCCAGCAGCCACGACAGGGGTGGCTACACCTTC.

V is TRBV12-3 or TRBV12-4 and J is TRBJ2-7; 7 bases fit TRBD2. V dropped 4 bases and J dropped 4; count of bases not matched to a gene: 10. This CDR3 contains 15 residues. CDR3 region: CASSSRAGLLYEQYF. The CDR3 nucleotides are TGTGCCAGCAGTTCCCGAGCGGGATTGCTGTACGAGCAGTACTTC.

In this sample, this clonotype turned up many times. CDR3 nucleotide sequence: TGTGCCAGCAGCTTAATCGGCCCCGAAGAGACCCAGTACTTC. It is translated as CASSLIGPEETQYF. The chain is built from TRBV7-9 and TRBJ2-5, with D unresolved. The V end was cut by 2 bases, the J end by 3 bases, with 10 bases between. The germline gives CDR1 SEHNR, CDR2 FQNEAQ (reference sequence). The CDR3 spans 14 residues.

This clonotype has just a few counts. The chain combines TRBV12-3 or TRBV12-4 with TRBJ2-1, with 7 bases aligning to TRBD2. J gave up 7 bases and V 7 bases, and 10 bases lay outside the gene matches. There are 14 residues in the CDR3. CDR3: CASNLGGGGNEQFF. CDR3 nucleotide sequence: TGTGCCAGCAATCTGGGGGGGGGGGGAAATGAGCAGTTCTTC.

This clonotype was seen a handful of times. The V gene is TRBV9, the J gene TRBJ2-7; possibly TRBD2 for D (6 bases). The CDR3 spans 15 residues. The V gene lost 3 bases and the J gene lost 4 bases, with 17 bases spanning the gap. Germline CDR1 is SGDLS and CDR2 is YYNGEE. The CDR3 loop reads CASSEGSAGSYEQYF. CDR3 DNA sequence: TGTGCCAGCAGCGAGGGAAGTGCGGGATCGTACGAGCAGTACTTC.

V gene TRBV6-1 combines with J gene TRBJ2-7; D ambiguous. The germline V gene has CDR1 MNHNS and CDR2 SASEGT. This CDR3 has 12 residues. V was trimmed by 5 bases and J by 2 bases, leaving 7 bases between them. DNA for the CDR3: TGTGCCAGCAGTACCACTCCCTACGAGCAGTACTTC. It translates to CASSTTPYEQYF.

This rearrangement joins TRBV7-3 to TRBJ2-2; tentative D call: TRBD1 (5 bases). This CDR3 contains 16 residues. Trimming cost V 1 base and J 1 base, with 10 bases left between them. Looked up from germline, CDR1 is SGHTA and CDR2 is FQGTGA. CDR3 in amino acids: CASSLSWQGNTGELFF. The CDR3 DNA reads as TGTGCCAGCAGCTTAAGTTGGCAGGGGAACACCGGGGAGCTGTTTTTT.

The chain has TRBV27 and TRBJ2-3, with D tentatively TRBD2 (6 bases). The germline gives CDR1 MNHEY, CDR2 SMNVEV (reference sequence). The V and J ends lost 3 bases and 4 bases respectively, with 14 bases between them. The CDR3 runs 15 residues. The CDR3 DNA follows: TGTGCCAGCAGTTTGATGCCCCGCGGGGCAGATACGCAGTATTTT. Its protein is CASSLMPRGADTQYF.

The table lists this clonotype with a few counts. The V and J genes are TRBV28 and TRBJ2-7, with TRBD1 matching over 7 bases. Germline CDR1 and CDR2: MDHEN and SYDVKM. Germline trimming cut 5 bases from V and 2 bases from J; bases unmatched to any gene: 12. The CDR3 is 16 amino acids. The CDR3 DNA reads as TGTGCCAGCAGTCCCTTAATAGGGGGCGCTCCCTACGAGCAGTACTTC. This sequence encodes CASSPLIGGAPYEQYF.

This clonotype has ten or more counts. The chain combines TRBV6-2 or TRBV6-3 with TRBJ2-7, with 9 bases lining up with TRBD2. J was trimmed by 4 bases and V by 6 bases; bases with no gene match: 16. Per germline, CDR1 MNHEY and CDR2 SVGEGT. The CDR3 contains 17 residues. Here the CDR3 DNA reads TGTGCCAGCAGCACCGCTAGGCTAGCGGGAAGGAATTACGAGCAGTACTTC. It yields the protein CASSTARLAGRNYEQYF.

V is TRBV5-4 and J is TRBJ2-1, with TRBD1 matching over 7 bases. CDR1 and CDR2 from the germline V gene are SGHNT and YYREEE (reference sequence). This CDR3 region has 16 residues. V was pared by 4 bases and J by 2 bases, with 9 bases of the junction left unmatched. CDR3 residues: CASSTYRDRAYNEQFF. The CDR3 bases are TGTGCCAGCAGCACTTACCGGGACAGAGCCTACAATGAGCAGTTCTTC. The variable domain in full, with the rest retrieved from reference TRBV5-4 and TRBJ2-1, is ETGVTQSPTHLIKTRGQQVTLRCSSQSGHNTVSWYQQALGQGPQFIFQYYREEENGRGNFPPRFSGLQFPNYSSELNVNALELDDSALYLCASSTYRDRAYNEQFFGPGTRLTVL.

This clonotype showed up just a few times. The gene calls are TRBV5-1 and TRBJ1-6, with unresolved D. Trimming stripped 4 bases from V and 7 bases from J, with 9 bases between. The CDR3 covers 13 residues. Per germline, CDR1 SGHRS and CDR2 YFSETQ. DNA of the CDR3: TGCGCCAGCAGCCCTGAGATGAATTCACCCCTCCACTTT. Encoded protein: CASSPEMNSPLHF.

This clonotype came up a few times. The chain uses TRBV2 and TRBJ2-3, with 10 bases fitting TRBD1. J gave up 5 bases and V 6 bases, and 8 bases lay outside the gene matches. This CDR3 has 15 residues. Looked up from germline, CDR1 is SNHLY and CDR2 is FYNNEI. The CDR3 region is CASRSPGQGQDTQYF. The CDR3 DNA reads as TGTGCCAGCAGGTCCCCGGGACAGGGGCAAGATACGCAGTATTTT.

There are many counts of this clonotype. The chain couples TRBV29-1 to TRBJ2-7; perhaps TRBD1 as D (6 bases). The CDR3 has 12 residues. The germline V gene encodes CDR1 SQVTM and CDR2 ANQGSEA. Trimming took 4 bases from V and 4 from J, leaving 11 bases between them. The CDR3 protein is CSVGTGWYEQYF. The DNA for the CDR3 is TGCAGCGTTGGCACAGGGTGGTACGAGCAGTACTTC.

This clonotype was detected many times. The V call is TRBV11-2, the J call TRBJ2-1; D may correspond to TRBD1 or TRBD2 (5 bases each). The CDR3 extends over 14 amino acids. Trimming removed 1 base at V and 3 bases at J, with 7 bases between. Germline CDR1 reads SGHAT; CDR2 reads FQNNGV. The CDR3 here is CASSLGGGYNEQFF. The CDR3 coding sequence is TGTGCCAGCAGCTTAGGTGGGGGCTACAATGAGCAGTTCTTC.

This clonotype has only a few counts. The J gene is TRBJ2-1, the V gene TRBV7-3; D remains unclear. V was shortened by 5 bases and J by 7 bases, with 18 bases between the two germline ends. The CDR3 has 15 residues. Per the germline V gene, CDR1 is SGHTA and CDR2 is FQGTGA. The CDR3, as DNA: TGTGCCAGCAGCATTGACTCGCAAATAGGGAATGAGCAGTTCTTC. Residues: CASSIDSQIGNEQFF. The full variable domain, its missing parts supplied by reference TRBV7-3 and TRBJ2-1, is GAGVSQTPSNKVTEKGKYVELRCDPISGHTALYWYRQSLGQGPEFLIYFQGTGAADDSGLPNDRFFAVRPEGSVSTLKIQRTERGDSAVYLCASSIDSQIGNEQFFGPGTRLTVL.

This clonotype was detected only a few times. V usage is TRBV6-1 and J usage is TRBJ2-7; D gene ambiguous. The V gene's germline CDR1 is MNHNS and CDR2 SASEGT. V dropped 7 bases and J dropped 0 bases, with 10 bases sitting between them. CDR3 length equals 13 residues. In nucleotides, the CDR3 is TGTGCCAGCAACGCACCCAACTCCTACGAGCAGTACTTC. Translating gives CASNAPNSYEQYF.

This clonotype was counted ten times or more. J is TRBJ1-1 and V is TRBV19; 9 bases are a match to TRBD1. V shed 3 bases, J shed 4 bases, and the junction held 9 bases outside the gene matches. The CDR3 totals 16 residues. Looked up from germline, CDR1 is LNHDA and CDR2 is SQIVND (reference sequence). CDR3 protein: CASSMSTGTGSTEAFF. For the CDR3, the DNA is TGTGCCAGTAGTATGTCGACCGGGACAGGGTCCACTGAAGCTTTCTTT.

About this clonotype itself: A clone one base away is much larger, so this may be a read error. V is TRBV2 and J is TRBJ2-2, with D possibly TRBD2 on 6 matching bases. The germline V gene has CDR1 SNHLY and CDR2 FYNNEI. This CDR3 spans 16 amino acids. V was pared by 6 bases and J by 4 bases, with 18 bases between. For the CDR3, the DNA is TGTGCCAGCAGCGCGAAACGACCAGCGGGCACCGGGGAGCTGTTTTTT. Its protein product is CASSAKRPAGTGELFF.

This clonotype has a handful of counts. This CDR3 reads CSAQTSGSRSYNEQFF. The CDR3, as DNA: TGCAGTGCACAGACTAGCGGGAGTAGGTCCTACAATGAGCAGTTCTTC. V is TRBV20-1 and J is TRBJ2-1, with 12 bases that match TRBD2. The CDR3 is 16 residues long. J lost 1 base, V lost 6 bases, and 7 bases had no gene match. Germline-derived CDR1 and CDR2 are DFQATT and SNEGSKA (reference sequence).

This clonotype was seen more than once but under ten times. The chain joins TRBV7-3 to TRBJ2-6, with D hard to call. In germline, CDR1 is SGHTA, CDR2 FQGTGA. V was clipped by 2 bases and J by 4 bases, with 15 bases between them. This CDR3 spans 17 amino acids. This CDR3 is CASSLGQLAAGANVLTF. The CDR3 region has the DNA TGTGCCAGCAGCTTAGGCCAGCTGGCGGCAGGGGCCAACGTCCTGACTTTC.

This clonotype was seen many times. The CDR3 sequence is CAISGNTEAFF. In DNA form, the CDR3 reads TGTGCCATCAGTGGAAACACTGAAGCTTTCTTT. The rearrangement uses TRBV10-3 and TRBJ1-1, with D uncertain. The germline CDR1 and CDR2 sequences are ENHRY and SYGVKD. The CDR3 spans 11 residues. V gave up 4 bases and J gave up 2 bases, with 2 bases separating them.

The chain links TRBV28 to TRBJ1-4; 9 bases agree with TRBD1. Trimming removed 2 bases from V and 4 bases from J; junction bases left unmatched: 8. This CDR3 has 17 residues. CDR1 and CDR2 from the germline V gene are MDHEN and SYDVKM. The chain's CDR3 is CASSLEKEGQGNEKLFF. The CDR3 bases are TGTGCCAGCAGTTTAGAGAAAGAGGGACAGGGTAATGAAAAACTGTTTTTT.

This chain joins TRBV29-1 and TRBJ1-2; 9 positions match TRBD1. The V gene's germline CDR1 is SQVTM and CDR2 ANQGSEA. The junction had 9 bases not matched to a gene; V was cut back by 3 bases and J by 4 bases. This CDR3 is 15 amino acids long. CDR3: CSVDYGTGGIYGYTF. The CDR3 DNA sequence: TGCAGCGTTGATTACGGTACAGGGGGCATCTATGGCTACACCTTC.

There are many counts of this clonotype. The chain links TRBV18 to TRBJ2-1; D perhaps matches TRBD2 (6 bases). V was pared by 5 bases and J by 12 bases, with 17 bases between. The CDR3 contains 13 residues. From germline, CDR1 is KGHSH and CDR2 LQKENI. CDR3 protein: CASSTLEGAGQFF. CDR3 in DNA: TGTGCCAGCTCAACTCTGGAAGGAGCGGGGCAGTTCTTC. Full variable domain (missing parts from reference TRBV18 and TRBJ2-1): NAGVMQNPRHLVRRRGQEARLRCSPMKGHSHVYWYRQLPEEGLKFMVYLQKENIIDESGMPKERFSAEFPKEGPSILRIQQVVRGDSAAYFCASSTLEGAGQFFGPGTRLTVL.

At least ten counts were recorded for this clonotype. This chain connects TRBV7-3 to TRBJ2-2, with D unresolved. The V gene lost 0 bases and the J gene lost 1 base, with 12 bases spanning the gap. CDR3 length equals 17 residues. CDR1 is SGHTA, CDR2 FQGTGA, per germline. Written as DNA, the CDR3 is TGTGCCAGCAGCTTAACCCCTCTCGGGTTGAACACCGGGGAGCTGTTTTTT. It is translated as CASSLTPLGLNTGELFF.

The DNA for the CDR3 is TGTGCCAGCAGCGCAGGGACAGGGGGGGGTGAGCAGTTCTTC. It is translated as CASSAGTGGGEQFF. The chain carries TRBV5-4 and TRBJ2-1, with 11 bases lining up with TRBD1. The length of the CDR3 is 14 residues. With V trimmed by 4 bases and J by 9 bases, 6 bases remained unmatched. Germline V gene lookup returns CDR1 SGHNT and CDR2 YYREEE (reference sequence).

There are a few counts of this clonotype. The chain employs TRBV12-3 or TRBV12-4 and TRBJ2-4; D remains unclear. The CDR3 contains 17 residues. Between the trimmed V and J ends, which lost 7 bases and 0 bases, there was a span of 19 bases. The CDR3 spells CASTHRRRSVAKNIQYF. CDR3 nucleotides: TGTGCCAGCACCCATCGGCGACGCTCCGTAGCCAAAAACATTCAGTACTTC.

This clonotype showed up many times. V and J are TRBV7-2 and TRBJ2-4; D perhaps matches TRBD2 (5 bases). Looked up from germline, CDR1 is SGHTA and CDR2 is FQGNSA. Trimming cost V 5 bases and J 2 bases, with 10 bases left between them. The CDR3 totals 14 residues. As DNA, the CDR3 is TGTGCCAGCAGCCGAACTAGTCCCAAAAACATTCAGTACTTC. Translating it yields CASSRTSPKNIQYF.